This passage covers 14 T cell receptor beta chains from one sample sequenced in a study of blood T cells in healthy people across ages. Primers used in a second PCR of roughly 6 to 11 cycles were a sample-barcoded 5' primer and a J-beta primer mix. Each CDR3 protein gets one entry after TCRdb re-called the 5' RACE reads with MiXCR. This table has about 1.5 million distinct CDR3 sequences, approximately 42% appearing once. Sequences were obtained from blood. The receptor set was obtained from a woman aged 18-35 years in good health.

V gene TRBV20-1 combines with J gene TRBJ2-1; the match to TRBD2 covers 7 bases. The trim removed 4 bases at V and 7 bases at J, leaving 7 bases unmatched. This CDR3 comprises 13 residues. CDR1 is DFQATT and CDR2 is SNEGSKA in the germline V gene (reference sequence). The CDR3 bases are TGCAGTGCTAAGACTAGCAGTATAAATGAGCAGTTCTTC. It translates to CSAKTSSINEQFF.

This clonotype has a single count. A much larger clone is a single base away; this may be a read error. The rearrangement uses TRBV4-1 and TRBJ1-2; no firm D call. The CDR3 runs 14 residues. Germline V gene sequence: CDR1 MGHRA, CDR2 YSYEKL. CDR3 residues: CASSHPGSNCGYTF. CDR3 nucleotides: TGCGCCAGCAGCCATCCAGGATCAAACTGTGGCTACACCTTC.

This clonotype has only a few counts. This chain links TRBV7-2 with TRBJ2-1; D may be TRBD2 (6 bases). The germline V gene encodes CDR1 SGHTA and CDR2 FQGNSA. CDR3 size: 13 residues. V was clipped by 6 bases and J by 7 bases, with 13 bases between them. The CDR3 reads CASRQRLVNEQFF. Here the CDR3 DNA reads TGTGCCAGCAGACAAAGACTAGTGAATGAGCAGTTCTTC.

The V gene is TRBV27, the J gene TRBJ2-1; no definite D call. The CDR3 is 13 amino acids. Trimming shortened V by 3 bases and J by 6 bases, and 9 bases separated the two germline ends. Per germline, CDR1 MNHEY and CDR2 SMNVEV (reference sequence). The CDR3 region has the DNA TGTGCCAGCAGTTTGAACACAGTCAATGAGCAGTTCTTC. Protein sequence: CASSLNTVNEQFF.

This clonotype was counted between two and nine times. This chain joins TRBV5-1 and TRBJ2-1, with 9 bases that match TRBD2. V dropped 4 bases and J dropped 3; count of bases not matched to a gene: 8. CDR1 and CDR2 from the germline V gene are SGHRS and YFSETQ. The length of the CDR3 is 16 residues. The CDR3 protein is CASSLGTSQLYNEQFF. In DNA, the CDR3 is TGCGCCAGCAGCCTTGGGACTAGCCAACTCTACAATGAGCAGTTCTTC.

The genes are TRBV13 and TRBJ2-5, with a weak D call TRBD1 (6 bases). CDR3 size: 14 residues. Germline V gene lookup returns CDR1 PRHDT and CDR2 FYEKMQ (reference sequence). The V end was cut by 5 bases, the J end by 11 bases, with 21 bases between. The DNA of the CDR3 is TGTGCCAGCAGCCCGGTGGGTTCCAGGGGCGCTCAGTACTTC. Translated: CASSPVGSRGAQYF. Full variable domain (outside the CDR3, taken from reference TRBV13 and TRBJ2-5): AAGVIQSPRHLIKEKRETATLKCYPIPRHDTVYWYQQGPGQDPQFLISFYEKMQSDKGSIPDRFSAQQFSDYHSELNMSSLELGDSALYFCASSPVGSRGAQYFGPGTRLLVL.

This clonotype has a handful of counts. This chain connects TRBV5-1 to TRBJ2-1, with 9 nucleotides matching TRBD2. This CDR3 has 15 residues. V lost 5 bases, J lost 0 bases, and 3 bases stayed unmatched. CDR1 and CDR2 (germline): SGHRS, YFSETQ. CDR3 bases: TGCGCCAGCAGGTATAGCGGGAGCTCCTACAATGAGCAGTTCTTC. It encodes CASRYSGSSYNEQFF.

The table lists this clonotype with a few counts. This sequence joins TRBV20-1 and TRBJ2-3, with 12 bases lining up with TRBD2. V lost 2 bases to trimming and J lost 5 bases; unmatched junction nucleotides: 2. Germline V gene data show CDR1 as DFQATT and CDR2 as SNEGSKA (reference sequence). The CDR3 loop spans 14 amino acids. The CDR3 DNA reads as TGCAGTGCTAGACCTAGCGGGAGGGGAGATACGCAGTATTTT. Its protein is CSARPSGRGDTQYF.

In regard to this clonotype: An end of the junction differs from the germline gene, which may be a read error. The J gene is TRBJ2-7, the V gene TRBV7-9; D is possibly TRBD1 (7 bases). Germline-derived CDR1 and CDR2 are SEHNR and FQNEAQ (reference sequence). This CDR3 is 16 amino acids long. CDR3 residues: CAGSLPLTGRDYEQYF. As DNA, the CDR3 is TGTGCCGGCAGCTTACCCTTGACAGGGCGGGACTACGAGCAGTACTTC.

The CDR3 DNA is TGTGCCAGCAGCTTTTCCGGGGACCCCACAGATACGCAGTATTTT. This gives the protein CASSFSGDPTDTQYF. This rearrangement joins TRBV11-2 to TRBJ2-3; D may match TRBD1 or TRBD2 (5 bases each). V lost 3 bases and J 2 bases, leaving 12 bases between the germline ends. CDR1 and CDR2 (germline): SGHAT, FQNNGV. The CDR3 totals 15 residues.

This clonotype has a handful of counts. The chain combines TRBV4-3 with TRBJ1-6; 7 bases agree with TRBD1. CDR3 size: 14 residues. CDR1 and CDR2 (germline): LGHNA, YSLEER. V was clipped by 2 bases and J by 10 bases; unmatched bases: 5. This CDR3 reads CASSQNRGDSPLHF. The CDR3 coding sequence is TGCGCCAGCAGCCAAAACAGGGGAGACTCACCCCTCCACTTT.

CDR3 nucleotide sequence: TGCAGCGTTGAGGGGCTGGGAGGCTACACCTTC. Translated, it gives CSVEGLGGYTF. The rearrangement joins TRBV29-1 to TRBJ1-2; D possibly corresponds to TRBD1 (5 bases). The V end lost 3 bases, the J end lost 8 bases, and 10 bases lay between the germline ends. CDR1 SQVTM and CDR2 ANQGSEA come from the germline V gene. This CDR3 is 11 amino acids long.

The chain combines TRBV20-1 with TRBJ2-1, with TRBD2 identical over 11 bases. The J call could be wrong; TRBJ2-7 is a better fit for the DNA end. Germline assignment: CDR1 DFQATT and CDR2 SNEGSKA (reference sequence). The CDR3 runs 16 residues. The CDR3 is CSARVLAGGPYNGQYF. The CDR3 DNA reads TGCAGTGCTAGAGTCCTAGCGGGAGGCCCCTACAATGGGCAGTACTTC.

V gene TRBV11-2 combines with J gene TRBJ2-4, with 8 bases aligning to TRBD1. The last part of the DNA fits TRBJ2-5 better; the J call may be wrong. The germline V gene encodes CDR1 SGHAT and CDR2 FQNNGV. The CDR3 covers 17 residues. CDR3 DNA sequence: TGTGCCAGCAGCTTAATACTCGGGACAGGAAAGCAAGAGACCCAGTACTTC. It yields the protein CASSLILGTGKQETQYF.